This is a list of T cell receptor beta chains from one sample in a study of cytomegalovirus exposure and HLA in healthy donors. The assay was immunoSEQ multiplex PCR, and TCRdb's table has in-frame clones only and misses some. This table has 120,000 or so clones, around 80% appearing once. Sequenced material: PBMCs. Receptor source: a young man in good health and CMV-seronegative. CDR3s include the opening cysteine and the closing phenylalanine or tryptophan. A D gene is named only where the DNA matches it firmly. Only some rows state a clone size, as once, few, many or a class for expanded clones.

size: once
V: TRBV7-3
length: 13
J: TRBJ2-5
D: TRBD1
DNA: TGTGCCAGCAGCTTATCAGGGGGAGAGACCCAGTACTTC
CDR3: CASSLSGGETQYF

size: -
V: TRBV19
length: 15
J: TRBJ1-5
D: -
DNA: TGTGCCAGTAGTATAGACGGTAATAGCAATCAGCCCCAGCATTTT
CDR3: CASSIDGNSNQPQHF

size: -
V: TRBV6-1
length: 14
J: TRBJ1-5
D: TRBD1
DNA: TGTGCCAGCAGCCCTAGGGGGCCCAATCAGCCCCAGCATTTT
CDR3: CASSPRGPNQPQHF

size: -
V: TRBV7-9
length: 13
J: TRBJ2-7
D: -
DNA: TGTGCCAGCAGCTTAGGAGGACAAGGCGAGCAGTACTTC
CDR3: CASSLGGQGEQYF

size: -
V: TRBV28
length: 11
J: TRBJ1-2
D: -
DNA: TGTGCCAGCGCCCGATCACAGGGCTACACCTTC
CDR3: CASARSQGYTF

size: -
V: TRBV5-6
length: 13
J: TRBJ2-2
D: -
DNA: TGTGCCAGCAGCTTGGCCTCGGGGGGGGAGCTGTTTTTT
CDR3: CASSLASGGELFF

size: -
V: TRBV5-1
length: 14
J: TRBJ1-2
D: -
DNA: TGCGCCAGCAGGAGGACAGCCTCCAACTATGGCTACACCTTC
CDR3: CASRRTASNYGYTF

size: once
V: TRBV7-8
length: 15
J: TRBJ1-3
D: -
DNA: TGTGCCAGCAGCTTAGCGGTCGGGGTTGGAAACACCATATATTTT
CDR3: CASSLAVGVGNTIYF

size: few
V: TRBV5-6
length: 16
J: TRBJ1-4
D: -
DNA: TGTGCCAGCAGCTTGGGGCCACCAGCAACTAATGAAAAACTGTTTTTT
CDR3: CASSLGPPATNEKLFF

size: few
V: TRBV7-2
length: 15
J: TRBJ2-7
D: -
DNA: TGTGCCAGCAGCTTGAATAGCCAAAGGAACTACGAGCAGTACTTC
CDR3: CASSLNSQRNYEQYF

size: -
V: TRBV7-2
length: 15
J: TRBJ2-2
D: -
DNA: TGTGCCAGCAGCACCGCTACGACAGGAACCGGGGAGCTGTTTTTT
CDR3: CASSTATTGTGELFF

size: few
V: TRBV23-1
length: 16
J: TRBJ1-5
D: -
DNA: TGCGCCAGAACGTCAATTGGGGGGGGGAGGGGACAGCCCCAGCATTTT
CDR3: CARTSIGGGRGQPQHF

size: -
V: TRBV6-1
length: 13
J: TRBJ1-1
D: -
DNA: TGTGCCAGCAGGCTCTACGGGGACACTGAAGCTTTCTTT
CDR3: CASRLYGDTEAFF

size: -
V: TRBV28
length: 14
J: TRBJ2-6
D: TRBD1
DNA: TGTGCCAGCGAGGGGGCGCCTGGGGCCAACGTCCTGACTTTC
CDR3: CASEGAPGANVLTF

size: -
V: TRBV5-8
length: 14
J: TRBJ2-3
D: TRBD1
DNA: TGTGCCAGCAGCTTAACAGGGGCGGGAGATACGCAGTATTTT
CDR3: CASSLTGAGDTQYF

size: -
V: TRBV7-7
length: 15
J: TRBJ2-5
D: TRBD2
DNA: TGTGCCAGCAGCGTGGGACTAGCGGGACAAGGGACCCAGTACTTC
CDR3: CASSVGLAGQGTQYF

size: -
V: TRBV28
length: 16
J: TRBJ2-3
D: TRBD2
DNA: TGTGCCAGCAGTCTAATACTAGCGGGAGGGATAGATACGCAGTATTTT
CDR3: CASSLILAGGIDTQYF

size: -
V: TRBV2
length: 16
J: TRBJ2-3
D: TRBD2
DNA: TGTGCCAGCAGCCCGGGACTAGCGGGAAACACAGATACGCAGTATTTT
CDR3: CASSPGLAGNTDTQYF

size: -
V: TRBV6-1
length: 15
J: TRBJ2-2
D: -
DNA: TGTGCCAGCAAATTGACAGCTATCTTCACCGGGGAGCTGTTTTTT
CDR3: CASKLTAIFTGELFF

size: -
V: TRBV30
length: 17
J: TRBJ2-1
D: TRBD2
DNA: TGTGCCCGACAGCAGGGGACTAGCGGGAGGTACGGGGATGAGCAGTTCTTC
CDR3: CARQQGTSGRYGDEQFF

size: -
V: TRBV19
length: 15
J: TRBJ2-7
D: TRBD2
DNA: TGTGCCAGTAGTACCCTAGCGGGGGGGCCGTACGAGCAGTACTTC
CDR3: CASSTLAGGPYEQYF

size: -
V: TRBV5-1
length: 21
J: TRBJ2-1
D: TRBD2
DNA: TGCGCCAGCAGCTCCCCAGGTCTAGCGGGGGGGCGGGGGAGCTCCTACAATGAGCAGTTCTTC
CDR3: CASSSPGLAGGRGSSYNEQFF

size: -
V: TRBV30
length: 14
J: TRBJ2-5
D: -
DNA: TGTGCCTGGAGCGAAAGCCCGCTCCAAGAGACCCAGTACTTC
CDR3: CAWSESPLQETQYF

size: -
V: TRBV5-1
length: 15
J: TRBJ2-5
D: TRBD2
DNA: TGCGCCAGCAGCGTGACTAGCGGGAGGCGGGAGACCCAGTACTTC
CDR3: CASSVTSGRRETQYF

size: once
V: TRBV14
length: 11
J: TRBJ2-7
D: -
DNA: TGTGCCAGCAGCCAAGCATTCGAGCAGTACTTC
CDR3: CASSQAFEQYF

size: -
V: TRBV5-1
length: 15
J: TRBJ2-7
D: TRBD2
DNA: TGCGCCAGCAGCTTTTCTAGCGGGAGGTTGGGGGAGCAGTACTTC
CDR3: CASSFSSGRLGEQYF

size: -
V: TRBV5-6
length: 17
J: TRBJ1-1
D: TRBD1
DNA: TGTGCCAGCAGCAGCGAACAGGGGGCGATATCAAACACTGAAGCTTTCTTT
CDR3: CASSSEQGAISNTEAFF

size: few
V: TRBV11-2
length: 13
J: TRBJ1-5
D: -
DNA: TGTGCCAGCAGCTTAGGGACAGCTCAGCCCCAGCATTTT
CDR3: CASSLGTAQPQHF

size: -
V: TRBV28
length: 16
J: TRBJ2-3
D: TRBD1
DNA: TGTGCCAGCAGTTCCGGGACAGGGTTTTCTACAGATACGCAGTATTTT
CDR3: CASSSGTGFSTDTQYF

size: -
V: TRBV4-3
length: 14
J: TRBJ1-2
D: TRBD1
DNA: TGCGCCAGCAGCCCTGGGACAGGGTTAAGGGGCTACACCTTC
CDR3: CASSPGTGLRGYTF

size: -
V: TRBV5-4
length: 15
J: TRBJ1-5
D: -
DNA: TGTGCCAGCAGCCCCTATCAGGGGCGGGATCAGCCCCAGCATTTT
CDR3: CASSPYQGRDQPQHF

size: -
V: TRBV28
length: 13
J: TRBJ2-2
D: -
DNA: TGTGCCAGCAGACAGGTGAACACCGGGGAGCTGTTTTTT
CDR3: CASRQVNTGELFF

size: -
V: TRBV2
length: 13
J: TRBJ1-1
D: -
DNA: TGTGCCAGCGGTATGGGACAGAACACTGAAGCTTTCTTT
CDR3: CASGMGQNTEAFF

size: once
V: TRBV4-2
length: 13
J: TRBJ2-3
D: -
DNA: TGTGCCAGCAGCCAAGGCCCGGCAGATACGCAGTATTTT
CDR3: CASSQGPADTQYF

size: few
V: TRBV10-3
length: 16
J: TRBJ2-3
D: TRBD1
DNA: TGTGCCATCAGTGCAGTTGGACAGGGGGCCGCAGATACGCAGTATTTT
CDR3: CAISAVGQGAADTQYF

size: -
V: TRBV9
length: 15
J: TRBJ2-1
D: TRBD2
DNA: TGTGCCAGCAGCGCAACTAGCGGGAGCTTAGATGAGCAGTTCTTC
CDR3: CASSATSGSLDEQFF

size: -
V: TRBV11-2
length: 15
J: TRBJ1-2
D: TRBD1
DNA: TGTGCCAGCAGAAGTATCCGGGACAGTGGATATGGCTACACCTTC
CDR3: CASRSIRDSGYGYTF

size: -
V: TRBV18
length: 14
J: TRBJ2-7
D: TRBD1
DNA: TGTGCCAGCTCACGAATCGACAGGGACTACGAGCAGTACTTC
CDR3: CASSRIDRDYEQYF

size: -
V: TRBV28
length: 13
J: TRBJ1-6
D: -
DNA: TGTGCCAGCAATTGGGTCGGGGGTTCACCCCTCCACTTT
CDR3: CASNWVGGSPLHF

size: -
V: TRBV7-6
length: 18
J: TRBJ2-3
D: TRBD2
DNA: TGTGCCAGCAGCTTAGGACTAGCGGGGGGACCTAGCACAGATACGCAGTATTTT
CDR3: CASSLGLAGGPSTDTQYF

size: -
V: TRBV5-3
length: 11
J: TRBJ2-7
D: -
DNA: TGTGCCAGAAGCTTGTCTTACGAGCAGTACTTC
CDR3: CARSLSYEQYF

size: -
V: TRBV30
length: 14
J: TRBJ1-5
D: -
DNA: TGTGCCTGGAGTGGAGGGATGGGAGGTCAGCCCCAGCATTTT
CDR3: CAWSGGMGGQPQHF

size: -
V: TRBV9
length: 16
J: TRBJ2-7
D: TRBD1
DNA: TGTGCCAGCAGCGCTAGCACCGGGACAGGGAACTACGAGCAGTACTTC
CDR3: CASSASTGTGNYEQYF

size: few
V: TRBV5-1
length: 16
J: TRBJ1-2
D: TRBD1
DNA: TGCGCCAGCAGCTTGGGGGACAGGGATCTTCTCAATGGCTACACCTTC
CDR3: CASSLGDRDLLNGYTF

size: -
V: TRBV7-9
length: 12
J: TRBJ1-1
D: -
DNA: TGTGCCAGCAGCTTAAATCAGGCGCCTATATTCTTT
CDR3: CASSLNQAPIFF

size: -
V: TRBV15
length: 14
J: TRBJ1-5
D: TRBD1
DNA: TGTGCCACCAGCAGAGCACAGGGGACTCAGCCCCAGCATTTT
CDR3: CATSRAQGTQPQHF

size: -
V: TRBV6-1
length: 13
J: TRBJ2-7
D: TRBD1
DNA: TGTGCCAGCAGCCTGGACAGGCCCTACGAGCAGTACTTC
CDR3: CASSLDRPYEQYF

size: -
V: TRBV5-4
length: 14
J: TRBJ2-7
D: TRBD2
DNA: TGTGCCAGCAGCTCCGGGACTAGTGGGGTCGAGCAGTACTTC
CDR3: CASSSGTSGVEQYF

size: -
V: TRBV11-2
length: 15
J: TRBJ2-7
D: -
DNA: TGTGCCAGCAGCTTAGAATCGGGTGGCCGAGCGGCGCAGTACTTC
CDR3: CASSLESGGRAAQYF

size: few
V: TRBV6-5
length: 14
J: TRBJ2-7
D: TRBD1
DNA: TGTGCCAGCAGTTGGGACAGTCTCTCCTACGAGCAGTACTTC
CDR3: CASSWDSLSYEQYF

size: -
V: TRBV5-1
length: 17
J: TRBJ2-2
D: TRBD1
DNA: TGCGCCAGCAGCTTGATTCAGGGGGCCACGAACACCGGGGAGCTGTTTTTT
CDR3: CASSLIQGATNTGELFF

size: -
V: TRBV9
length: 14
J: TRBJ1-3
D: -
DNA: TGTGCCAGCAGCGAGGGGGGGACTTTCGGCACCATATATTTT
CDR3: CASSEGGTFGTIYF

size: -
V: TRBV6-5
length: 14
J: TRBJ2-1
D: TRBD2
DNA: TGTGCCAGCAGTTACCGGGGGGGGGCGGATGAGCAGTTCTTC
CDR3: CASSYRGGADEQFF

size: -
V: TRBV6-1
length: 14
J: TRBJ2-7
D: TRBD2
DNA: TGTGCCAGCAGTATCGGGGGGGAGGAGGACGAGCAGTACTTC
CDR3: CASSIGGEEDEQYF

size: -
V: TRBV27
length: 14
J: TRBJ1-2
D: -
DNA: TGTGCTAGCAGTTACCAGAATACTAACTATGGCTACACCTTC
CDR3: CASSYQNTNYGYTF

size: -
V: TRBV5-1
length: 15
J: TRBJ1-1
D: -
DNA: TGCGCCAGCAGCGCTGGACAAACCGGCGGCACTGAAGCTTTCTTT
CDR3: CASSAGQTGGTEAFF

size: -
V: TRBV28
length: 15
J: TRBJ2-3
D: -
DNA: TGTGCCAGCAGTCATGACAGGTTCCTGACAGATACGCAGTATTTT
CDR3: CASSHDRFLTDTQYF

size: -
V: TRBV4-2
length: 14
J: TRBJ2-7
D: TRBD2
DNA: TGTGCCAGCAGCAAGCGGGAGACCGACTACGAGCAGTACTTC
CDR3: CASSKRETDYEQYF

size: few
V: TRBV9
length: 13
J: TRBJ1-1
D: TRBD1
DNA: TGTGCCAGCAGCGTGGGACAGGGGAACGAAGCTTTCTTT
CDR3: CASSVGQGNEAFF

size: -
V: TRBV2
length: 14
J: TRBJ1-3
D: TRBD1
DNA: TGTGCCAAACGGACAGGGACCTCTGGAAACACCATATATTTT
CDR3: CAKRTGTSGNTIYF